Described below is a single T cell receptor beta chain sequence and its context. Its antigen is as yet unknown. These donors counted as nominally healthy when sampled, but unrecorded immune exposures were likely. Primers: 60 Vbeta forward and 13 Jbeta reverse. Assay used: immunoSEQ multiplex PCR; TCRdb lists only in-frame clones, some missing. Of around 150,000 clones in the sample, around four fifths were seen once. The length of the CDR3 is 15 residues. The germline V and J ends were trimmed by 0 bases and 0 bases, with 12 bases remaining between them. CDR1 is GTSNPN, CDR2 SVGIG, per germline (reference sequence). This specimen belongs to a study of cytomegalovirus exposure and HLA in healthy donors. Notes on the study in general: Many donors shared some public TCRs, even though most TCR sequences were rare. Among TCR beta chains, those listed as cytomegalovirus-associated numbered around 160. In a later analysis, CMV-associated beta chains were mostly HLA-associated, it appeared.

The sequenced material came from PBMCs. This TCR was recovered from a male donor in good health and CMV-seronegative. V is TRBV30 and J is TRBJ2-7; possible D gene TRBD2, 5 bases. DNA for the CDR3: TGTGCCTGGAGTGTTCGGCGGGCAACCTCCTACGAGCAGTACTTC. It is translated as CAWSVRRATSYEQYF.